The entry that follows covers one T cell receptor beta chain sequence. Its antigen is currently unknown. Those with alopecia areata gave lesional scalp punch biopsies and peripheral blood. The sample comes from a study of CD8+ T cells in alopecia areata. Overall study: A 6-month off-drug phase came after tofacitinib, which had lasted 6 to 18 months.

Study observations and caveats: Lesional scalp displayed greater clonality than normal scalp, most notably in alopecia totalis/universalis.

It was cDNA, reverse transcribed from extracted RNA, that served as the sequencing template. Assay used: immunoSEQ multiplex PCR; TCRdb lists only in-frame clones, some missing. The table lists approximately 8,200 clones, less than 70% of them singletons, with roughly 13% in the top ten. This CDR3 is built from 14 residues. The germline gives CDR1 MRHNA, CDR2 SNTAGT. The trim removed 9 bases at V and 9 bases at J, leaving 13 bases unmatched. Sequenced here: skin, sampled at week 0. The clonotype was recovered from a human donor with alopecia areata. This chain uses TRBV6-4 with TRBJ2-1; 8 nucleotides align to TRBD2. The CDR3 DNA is TGTGCCAGTGCTACCGACGGGAGGGGCGGTGAGCAGTTCTTC. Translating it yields CASATDGRGGEQFF.